This T cell receptor beta chain is from a study of control samples from healthy donors and cancer patients. CDR3 length: 17 residues. V lost 1 base and J lost 4, with 17 bases in between. CDR1 SEHNR and CDR2 FQNEAQ come from the germline V gene (reference sequence). TCRdb's table, derived via immunoSEQ multiplex PCR, lists solely in-frame clones and lacks some. Of some 71,000 clones in the sample, around 87% are singletons; the top ten hold approximately 2.5%. Input material: PBMCs. The source of this sequence is a woman aged 50 to 60 with head and neck cancer. The rearrangement uses TRBV7-9 and TRBJ1-5, with TRBD1 as a possible D gene (5 bases). CDR3 protein: CASSLGAGTQGNQPQHF. The DNA of the CDR3 is TGTGCCAGCAGCTTAGGTGCCGGGACCCAAGGAAATCAGCCCCAGCATTTT.